The 18 T cell receptor beta chains below were found in one sample sequenced in a study of regulatory T cells in long-lasting Graves disease. TCR beta libraries were built with iRepertoire HTBI primers and Arm-PCR of CDR3 regions. TCRdb itself ran the multiplex PCR reads through MiXCR, one entry per CDR3 protein. The sample lists fewer than 550,000 distinct CDR3 sequences, about a sixth occurring once. Described time point: newly diagnosed GD, antithyroid drugs for less than 3 months. PBMC-derived RNA was used for the TCR library. These same data were also listed under a study on T cells in Graves' hyperthyroidism and ophthalmopathy.

The source material was peripheral blood mononuclear cells (PBMCs), sampled at new diagnosis, from a patient treated with antithyroid drugs. These receptors were collected from a woman under 30 with Graves disease.

Ten or more counts support this clonotype. V is TRBV20-1 and J is TRBJ2-1, with 12 nucleotides matching TRBD2. The J call could be wrong; TRBJ2-5 is a better fit for the DNA end. The CDR3 totals 15 residues. CDR1 and CDR2 from the germline V gene are DFQATT and SNEGSKA (reference sequence). CDR3 bases: TGCAGTGCTAGATATAGACTAGCGGGAGTAGAGACCCAGTACTTC. Protein product: CSARYRLAGVETQYF.

This clonotype occurred many times. This chain joins TRBV30 and TRBJ1-1, with D possibly TRBD1 on 6 matching bases. CDR3 length: 12 amino acids. V gave up 1 base and J gave up 3 bases, with 6 bases separating them. Germline CDR1 and CDR2: GTSNPN and SVGIG (reference sequence). CDR3: CAWSEGDTEAFF. The DNA for the CDR3 is TGTGCCTGGAGTGAGGGGGACACTGAAGCTTTCTTT.

This clonotype was detected only a few times. DNA for the CDR3: TGTGCCAGCAGCTCAGAACAGGGTCGCCAGCCCCAGCATTTT. The encoded protein is CASSSEQGRQPQHF. The rearrangement joins TRBV28 to TRBJ1-5, with a tentative D call TRBD1 (6 bases). V was shortened by 6 bases and J by 7 bases, with 16 bases between the two germline ends. The CDR3 length is 14 residues. Germline V gene sequence: CDR1 MDHEN, CDR2 SYDVKM.

V usage is TRBV19 and J usage is TRBJ1-1; D is unresolved. Germline CDR1 and CDR2: LNHDA and SQIVND (reference sequence). Trimming took off 4 bases at V and 1 base at J, with 7 bases between the two ends. There are 13 residues in the CDR3. The chain's CDR3 is CASSKSGNTEAFF. The CDR3 DNA reads TGTGCCAGTAGTAAGTCAGGGAACACTGAAGCTTTCTTT.

This clonotype was seen a handful of times. The chain joins TRBV4-3 to TRBJ2-1; TRBD2 might be the D (5 bases). The CDR3 contains 18 residues. CDR1 is LGHNA, CDR2 YSLEER, per germline. The V gene lost 1 base and the J gene lost 4 bases, with 20 bases spanning the gap. The CDR3 here is CASSQAAQYRDLYNEQFF. CDR3 bases: TGCGCCAGCAGCCAAGCCGCCCAATACCGGGATTTATACAATGAGCAGTTCTTC.

This clonotype was counted at least ten times. The chain employs TRBV6-1 and TRBJ2-1, with D possibly TRBD2 on 5 matching bases. Trimming took off 5 bases at V and 3 bases at J, with 8 bases between the two ends. The V gene's germline CDR1 is MNHNS and CDR2 SASEGT. The CDR3 is 13 residues long. CDR3 amino acids: CASSIDYYNEQFF. CDR3 in DNA: TGTGCCAGCAGTATAGACTACTACAATGAGCAGTTCTTC.

This clonotype appeared many times. One junction end does not reproduce the germline sequence, and a read error may be involved. The J gene is TRBJ1-1, the V gene TRBV29-1, with 9 bases identical to TRBD1. The length of the CDR3 is 18 residues. CDR1 SQVTM and CDR2 ANQGSEA come from the germline V gene. The CDR3: CSVKDFGRDRALNTEAFF. The DNA for the CDR3 is TGCAGCGTTAAAGACTTTGGTCGGGACAGGGCGTTGAACACTGAAGCTTTCTTT.

There are a few counts of this clonotype. One end of the junction is discordant with germline, which a read error may explain. The V call is TRBV7-2, the J call TRBJ2-7; D not certain. The CDR3 has 15 amino acids. CDR1 is SGHTA and CDR2 is FQGNSA in the germline V gene. The CDR3 here is CASSLTHAASFEQYF. CDR3 bases: TGTGCCAGCAGCTTAACTCACGCCGCTTCCTTCGAGCAGTACTTC. Filled out from reference TRBV7-2 and TRBJ2-7, the complete variable domain reads GAGVSQSPSNKVTEKGKDVELRCDPISGHTALYWYRQSLGQGLEFLIYFQGNSAPDKSGLPSDRFSAERTGGSVSTLTIQRTQQEDSAVYLCASSLTHAASFEQYFGPGTRLTVT.

This clonotype was recorded many times. The V and J genes are TRBV7-2 and TRBJ2-7; 13 bases align to TRBD2. Germline CDR1 and CDR2: SGHTA and FQGNSA. Unmatched junction bases numbered 2, after V lost 5 bases and J lost 1 base. CDR3 size: 15 residues. CDR3 nucleotides: TGTGCCAGCAGCACTAGCGGGAGGGGGTCCTACGAGCAGTACTTC. It encodes CASSTSGRGSYEQYF.

The gene calls are TRBV30 and TRBJ2-7; D ambiguous. Germline V gives CDR1 GTSNPN, CDR2 SVGIG (reference sequence). Trimming took 4 bases from V and 0 from J, leaving 7 bases between them. This CDR3 has 12 amino acids. The CDR3 region has the DNA TGTGCCTGGACTGGGTCCTCCTACGAGCAGTACTTC. Its protein product is CAWTGSSYEQYF.

At least ten counts were recorded for this clonotype. The chain carries TRBV5-1 and TRBJ2-1, with 14 nucleotides matching TRBD2. The length of the CDR3 is 15 residues. J lost 8 bases, V lost 5 bases, and 6 bases had no gene match. Per germline, CDR1 SGHRS and CDR2 YFSETQ. CDR3 bases: TGCGCCAGCAGGGCCGGGACTAGCGGGAGAGATGAGCAGTTCTTC. Encoded protein: CASRAGTSGRDEQFF.

This clonotype was counted only a few times. This chain links TRBV10-3 with TRBJ2-3; D is undetermined. The CDR3 totals 14 residues. V dropped 0 bases and J dropped 3 bases, with 7 bases sitting between them. In germline, CDR1 is ENHRY, CDR2 SYGVKD. CDR3 nucleotides: TGTGCCATCAGTGAGTCGAAAGTAACAGATACGCAGTATTTT. Translating it yields CAISESKVTDTQYF.

This clonotype was observed at least ten times. Written as DNA, the CDR3 is TGTGCCAGCAGTTCCACCCGGACAGGGGGATCCTACACCTTC. Translated: CASSSTRTGGSYTF. The J gene is TRBJ1-2, the V gene TRBV12-3 or TRBV12-4; 10 bases are shared with TRBD1. This CDR3 contains 14 residues. J was trimmed by 10 bases and V by 4 bases; bases with no gene match: 9.

This clonotype was seen many times. The rearrangement links TRBV20-1 to TRBJ2-5; a weak D match, TRBD2 (6 bases). Trimming removed 2 bases at V and 0 bases at J, with 13 bases between. Germline values: CDR1 DFQATT, CDR2 SNEGSKA (reference sequence). The CDR3 runs 15 residues. The CDR3 is CSARPITSYQETQYF. The CDR3 DNA reads as TGCAGTGCTAGACCGATCACTAGCTACCAAGAGACCCAGTACTTC.

This clonotype was seen a handful of times. The chain links TRBV5-6 to TRBJ1-5; tentatively, D is TRBD1 (6 bases). The germline V and J ends were trimmed by 2 bases and 4 bases, with 16 bases remaining between them. This CDR3 spans 16 amino acids. The V gene's germline CDR1 is SGHDT and CDR2 YYEEEE. CDR3 nucleotides: TGTGCCAGCAGCTTTGCTGGGACACCACAAAATCAGCCCCAGCATTTT. Its translation is CASSFAGTPQNQPQHF.

This clonotype was detected ten times or more. The V and J genes are TRBV28 and TRBJ2-7; perhaps TRBD2 as D (5 bases). The CDR3 totals 11 residues. CDR1 is MDHEN, CDR2 SYDVKM, per germline. V lost 6 bases and J 6 bases, leaving 9 bases between the germline ends. The CDR3 DNA is TGTGCCAGCAGCACAGAGGGCGAGCAGTACTTC. Amino acids: CASSTEGEQYF.

Concerning this clonotype: This may stem from a read error, because a much larger clone lies one nucleotide away. The chain is built from TRBV5-1 and TRBJ1-1; 7 nucleotides agree with TRBD1. The CDR3 contains 14 residues. Germline lookup yields CDR1 SGHRS and CDR2 YFSETQ. CDR3 sequence (DNA): TGCGCCAGCAGCACAGGGACAGCCGCCACTGAAACTTTCTTT. Translated: CASSTGTAATETFF.

As regards this clonotype: At one of its ends the junction is not consistent with the germline gene, which may arise from a read error. The chain employs TRBV12-3 or TRBV12-4 and TRBJ2-1, with 9 bases matching TRBD2. This CDR3 spans 14 amino acids. CDR3 nucleotides: TGTGCCAGCAGCTTAGCGGGAGTTTCCAATGAGCAGTTCTTC. Translation gives CASSLAGVSNEQFF.